This T cell receptor beta chain came from a study of cytomegalovirus exposure and HLA in healthy donors. Study overall: Earlier, 100 million to 120 million unique TCR beta sequences were recovered from about 170 million T cells by an analysis. Ancestry clustering placed about 80% of 350 to 500 genotyped donors in the Caucasian-associated cluster. Findings and limits, study-wide: TCR beta chains numbering more than 150 were designated cytomegalovirus-associated.

The PCR made use of 60 Vbeta and 13 Jbeta primers. Assay used: immunoSEQ multiplex PCR; TCRdb lists only in-frame clones, some missing. The sample is made up of fewer than 60,000 clones, and the top ten hold roughly an eighth of it. Turning to this clone: No antigen is known for it.

The CDR3 loop spans 14 amino acids. The V end was cut by 3 bases, the J end by 4 bases, with 12 bases between. CDR1 is SGHAT and CDR2 is FQNNGV in the germline V gene. The chain recombines TRBV11-2 with TRBJ1-2; D unclear. This TCR was sampled from a woman aged 30 to 39 in good health and CMV-seropositive. The sample taken for sequencing was PBMCs. The CDR3 DNA reads as TGTGCCAGCAGCTTTGGCCCTGCTCTCTATGGCTACACCTTC. Protein product: CASSFGPALYGYTF.